What follows is one TCR beta chain and its context. The target antigen is unknown. The PCR used 52 TRBV and 13 TRBJ primers. Assay: immunoSEQ multiplex PCR; the TCRdb copy retains only in-frame clones and omits some. Seen here are 20,000 to 25,000 clones, nearly 90% observed once, and the top ten hold about 1.3%. This sample was included in a study of regulatory T cells. Study conclusions and caveats: In CD3G-deficient patients, conventional CD4+ T cells were enriched for hydrophobic CDR3 residues at positions 6 and 7. In patients, unique TRB V-J pairs were restricted and V/J usage skewed, especially in Tregs.

The CDR3 spans 13 residues. Germline V gives CDR1 ENHRY, CDR2 SYGVKD. The V gene lost 4 bases and the J gene lost 7 bases, with 8 bases spanning the gap. Sequences were obtained from conventional CD4+ T cells sorted from blood. This sequence was found in a child aged 5-17 years with CD3G deficiency. This chain uses TRBV10-3 with TRBJ1-6; D is ambiguous. In DNA form, the CDR3 reads TGTGCCATCAGTGTAACACCAAATTCACCCCTCCACTTT. This sequence encodes CAISVTPNSPLHF.